The rows below give T cell receptor beta chains drawn from one sample of a study of Graves' ophthalmopathy and Graves' hyperthyroidism. TCRdb re-analysed the multiplex PCR reads in MiXCR, keeping a single row per CDR3 protein. The sample holds about 340,000 distinct CDR3 sequences, roughly 15% seen once. The sequenced sample consisted of peripheral blood. Every receptor here comes from an adult man with Graves' ophthalmopathy. The CDR3 runs from the conserved cysteine through the conserved F or W. The D gene is left open where the match is weak.

d_gene	j_gene	v_gene	CDR3aa
TRBD1	TRBJ2-5	TRBV6-5	CASSRWGDGTGGRETQYF
-	TRBJ2-7	TRBV11-1	CASSQPNRVSYEQYF
-	TRBJ2-7	TRBV4-1	CASSQDPGVSAPYEQYF
-	TRBJ2-2	TRBV29-1	CSVMGWDTGELFF
TRBD1	TRBJ2-7	TRBV6-5	CASSHTGGYEQYF
-	TRBJ2-5	TRBV29-1	CSANTPFQETQYF
-	TRBJ2-7	TRBV11-2	CASSLVGARYF
-	TRBJ2-7	TRBV7-2	CASSSLSSALYEQYF
-	TRBJ2-4	TRBV11-2	CASSAGRQNIQYF
TRBD1	TRBJ1-1	TRBV12-3/TRBV12-4	CASSFYFSSRGETEAFF
-	TRBJ1-1	TRBV7-8	CASSSQLAEAFF
-	TRBJ2-5	TRBV10-1	CASSTQGDGETQYF
TRBD2	TRBJ2-7	TRBV20-1	CSAPSLSGEGMDEQYF
TRBD1	TRBJ2-7	TRBV19	CASSRTQGAYYEQYF
TRBD1	TRBJ2-7	TRBV12-3/TRBV12-4	CASRRQGSSYEQYF
TRBD2	TRBJ2-7	TRBV6-1	CASRQGTSVSYEQYF
TRBD2	TRBJ2-7	TRBV20-1	CSALAASSYEQYF
-	TRBJ2-2	TRBV12-3/TRBV12-4	CASRRDINTGELFF
TRBD2	TRBJ2-5	TRBV5-6	CASSLGTSYVETQYF
-	TRBJ2-7	TRBV6-1	CASSTSDSSYYEQYF
-	TRBJ2-7	TRBV14	CASSPNEGHSYEQYF
TRBD1	TRBJ2-4	TRBV7-9	CASSATGGTKNLQYF
TRBD1	TRBJ2-5	TRBV19	CASSRDRGPGPETQYF
TRBD2	TRBJ2-1	TRBV5-1	CASGVGVAGALDEQFF
-	TRBJ2-2	TRBV27	CASSFNSGELFF
-	TRBJ1-2	TRBV11-2	CASSFRGVYYRNYGYIF
-	TRBJ2-5	TRBV7-2	CASSLAGRPETQYF
TRBD1	TRBJ2-7	TRBV12-3/TRBV12-4	CASSYGTGNEQYF
-	TRBJ1-1	TRBV6-5	CASSYSGGAGFGEAFF
TRBD1	TRBJ1-5	TRBV27	CASRRTGGGSNQPQHF
TRBD1	TRBJ1-2	TRBV3-1	CASSREDRQGGGYTF
-	TRBJ2-7	TRBV11-2	CASSLSSPYEQYF
-	TRBJ1-1	TRBV27	CASGSLEWESTEAFF
TRBD2	TRBJ2-7	TRBV9	CASSPLAGGGEQYF
-	TRBJ1-1	TRBV29-1	CSVRVLNTEAFF
-	TRBJ1-6	TRBV4-1	CASSQVPGPGSNSPLHF
TRBD1	TRBJ1-2	TRBV5-1	CASSLGQASGYTF
-	TRBJ2-7	TRBV6-1	CASRTGWDEQYF
-	TRBJ1-5	TRBV28	CASSLMEYSNQPQHF
-	TRBJ1-2	TRBV24-1	CATSVSTGNGYTF
TRBD1	TRBJ2-7	TRBV7-2	CASSHPGQGVYYEQYF
-	TRBJ1-2	TRBV29-1	CSVATGNYGYTF
-	TRBJ2-5	TRBV28	CASSLSRGPQETQYF
-	TRBJ1-5	TRBV27	CASSRGAYQPQHF
-	TRBJ1-1	TRBV19	CASSIGAALNTEAFF
-	TRBJ1-5	TRBV12-3/TRBV12-4	CASSFEGSNQPQHF
TRBD2	TRBJ2-2	TRBV6-1	CASSPRRTSRNTGELFF
-	TRBJ2-5	TRBV19	CASSRAGANQETQYF